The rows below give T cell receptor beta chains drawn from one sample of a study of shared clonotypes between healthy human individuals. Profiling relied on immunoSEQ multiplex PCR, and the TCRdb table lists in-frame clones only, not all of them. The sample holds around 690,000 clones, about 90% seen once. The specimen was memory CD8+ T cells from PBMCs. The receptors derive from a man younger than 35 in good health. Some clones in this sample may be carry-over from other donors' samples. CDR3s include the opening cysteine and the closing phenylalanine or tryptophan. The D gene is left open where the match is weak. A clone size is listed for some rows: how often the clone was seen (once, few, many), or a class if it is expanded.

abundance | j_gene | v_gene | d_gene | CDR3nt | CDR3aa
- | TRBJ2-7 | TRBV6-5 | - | TGTGCCAGCAGTTACTCGATCGGGGGCAGGGCCTACGAGCAGTACTTC | CASSYSIGGRAYEQYF
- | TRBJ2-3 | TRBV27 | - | TGTGCCAGCGGGGCGGGCACGGCGAGCACAGATACGCAGTATTTT | CASGAGTASTDTQYF
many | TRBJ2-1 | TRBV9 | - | TGTGCCAGCAGCGTAGTCGAGGGCCTCGATGAGCAGTTCTTC | CASSVVEGLDEQFF
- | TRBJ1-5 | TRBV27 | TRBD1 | TGTGCCAGCAGGACAGGGGTTCAGCCCCAGCATTTT | CASRTGVQPQHF
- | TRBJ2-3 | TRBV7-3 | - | TGTGCCAGCAGCTTAACCCTGTCAGATACGCAGTATTTT | CASSLTLSDTQYF
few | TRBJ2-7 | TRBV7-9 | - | TGTGCCAGCAGCCCAGTGAGGACCGGAGAGCAGTACTTC | CASSPVRTGEQYF
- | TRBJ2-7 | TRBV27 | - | TGTGCCAGCAGTTTCGGCAGCAACTACGAGCAGTACTTC | CASSFGSNYEQYF
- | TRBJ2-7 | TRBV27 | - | TGTGCCAGCAGTTCCAGGGATTTCCCCTACGAGCAGTACTTC | CASSSRDFPYEQYF
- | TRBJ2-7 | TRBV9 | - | TGTGCCAGCAGCCCCGAGGGGGGGGCTAGGAACGAGCAGTACTTC | CASSPEGGARNEQYF
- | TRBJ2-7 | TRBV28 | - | TGTGCCAGCAGTTACGGCACTTCCTACGAGCAGTACTTC | CASSYGTSYEQYF
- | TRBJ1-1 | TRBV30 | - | TGTGCCTGGAGTGTAGGCCGAGGGGGGCCGGGGAACACTGAAGCTTTCTTT | CAWSVGRGGPGNTEAFF
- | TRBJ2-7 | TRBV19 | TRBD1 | TGTGCCAGTAGTATCCCAGGGGGCATCGACGAGCAGTACTTC | CASSIPGGIDEQYF
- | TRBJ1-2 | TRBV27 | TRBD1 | TGTGCCAGCAGTTCAGGGGGCGGCTACTATGGCTACACCTTC | CASSSGGGYYGYTF
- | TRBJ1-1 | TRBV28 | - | TGTGCCAGCAGACCGAGGGGGTTCGCTGAAGCTTTCTTT | CASRPRGFAEAFF
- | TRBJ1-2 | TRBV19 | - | TGTGCCAGTACGGTCGGGAGGGATGGCTACACCTTC | CASTVGRDGYTF
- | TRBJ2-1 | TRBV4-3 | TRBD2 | TGCGCCAGCAGCCCCGGTAGTGGGACTAGCGGGAATGAGCAGTTCTTC | CASSPGSGTSGNEQFF
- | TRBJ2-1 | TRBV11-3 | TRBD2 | TGTGCCAGCAGCTCCCCCGCAACCAGGGCGGGGGAGGGCAATGAGCAGTTCTTC | CASSSPATRAGEGNEQFF
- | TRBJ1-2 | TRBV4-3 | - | TGCGCCAGCAGCCAAGATAGTATTGTCCCTAACTATGGCTACACCTTC | CASSQDSIVPNYGYTF
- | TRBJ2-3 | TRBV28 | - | TGTGCCATTACCCGGTTGGGGGCCTCAGATACGCAGTATTTT | CAITRLGASDTQYF
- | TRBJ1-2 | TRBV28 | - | TGTGCCAGCAGTTTAACAGCCTTAACAAAACAGGGCTACACCTTC | CASSLTALTKQGYTF
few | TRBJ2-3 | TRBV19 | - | TGTGCCAGTACATGGGCCAGCAACGACATGGATACGCAGTATTTT | CASTWASNDMDTQYF
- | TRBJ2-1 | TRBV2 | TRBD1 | TGTGCCAGCAGTGACCGGGACAGTGCCTACAATGAGCAGTTCTTC | CASSDRDSAYNEQFF
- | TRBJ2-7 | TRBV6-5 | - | - | CASVGPGAYEQYF
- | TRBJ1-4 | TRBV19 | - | TGTGCCAGTGCTGGGGTTCGAGGTGAAAAACTGTTTTTT | CASAGVRGEKLFF
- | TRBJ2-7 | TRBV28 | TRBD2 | TGTGCCAGCAGTTGGGCTAGCGGTCCCTACGAGCAGTACTTC | CASSWASGPYEQYF
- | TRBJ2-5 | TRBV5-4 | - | TGTGCCAGCAGGCTCCGGGACAAGCAAGAGACCCAGTACTTC | CASRLRDKQETQYF
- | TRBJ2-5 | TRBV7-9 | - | TGTGCCAGCAGAGGGGGGGGTCAAGAGACCCAGTACTTC | CASRGGGQETQYF
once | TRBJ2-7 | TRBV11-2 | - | TGTGCCAGCAGCAACTCGGGGTACTACGAGCAGTACTTC | CASSNSGYYEQYF
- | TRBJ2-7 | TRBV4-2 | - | TGTGCCAGCTCATCCCGGACGGCCCCCTACGAGCAGTACTTC | CASSSRTAPYEQYF
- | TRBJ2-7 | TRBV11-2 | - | TGTGCCAGCAGCTTAGTAGACGGATCCTACGAGCAGTACTTC | CASSLVDGSYEQYF
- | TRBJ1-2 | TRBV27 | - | TGTGCCAGCAGTTTTAAGAACAGGCGAAACTATGGCTACACCTTC | CASSFKNRRNYGYTF
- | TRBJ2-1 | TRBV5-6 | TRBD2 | TGTGCCAGCAGCTTGGGTCTAGCGGGAGGCGGTGAGCAGTTCTTC | CASSLGLAGGGEQFF
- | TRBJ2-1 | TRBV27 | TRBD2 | TGTGCCAGCAGTGGTTTAGCGGGAGGGCCTTTCCATGAGCAGTTCTTC | CASSGLAGGPFHEQFF
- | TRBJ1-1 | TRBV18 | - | TGTGCCAGCTCACCTGAGAATCCAGGGCGTCGTGGGGCTGAAGCTTTCTTT | CASSPENPGRRGAEAFF
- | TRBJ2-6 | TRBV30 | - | TGTGCCTGGAGTGGGGACTCTGGGGCCAACGTCCTGACTTTC | CAWSGDSGANVLTF
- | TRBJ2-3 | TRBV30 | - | TGTGCCTGGTCGACTAGAGGAGGTCCGGATACGCAGTATTTT | CAWSTRGGPDTQYF
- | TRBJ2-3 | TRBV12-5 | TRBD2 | TGTGCTAGTGGTTTGGTGCCTAGCGGGGGCCAAGTCGCAGATACGCAGTATTTT | CASGLVPSGGQVADTQYF
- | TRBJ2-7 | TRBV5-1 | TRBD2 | TGCGCCAGCAGCTTGGGGCTAGCGGGAGGTTACGAGCAGTACTTC | CASSLGLAGGYEQYF
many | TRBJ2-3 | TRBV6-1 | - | TGTGCCAGCAGTGAAGCTCGCGGGACAAAATCGGAGTATTTT | CASSEARGTKSEYF
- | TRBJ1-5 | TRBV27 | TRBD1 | TGTGCCAGCAGTAAGGACAGGGGGTATCAGCCCCAGCATTTT | CASSKDRGYQPQHF
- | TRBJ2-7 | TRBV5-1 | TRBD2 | TGCGCCAGCAGCTCTACTTGGGGGGGCTCCTACGAGCAGTACTTC | CASSSTWGGSYEQYF
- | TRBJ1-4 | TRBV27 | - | TGTGCCAGCAGTTTACGATCAACTAATGAAAAACTGTTTTTT | CASSLRSTNEKLFF
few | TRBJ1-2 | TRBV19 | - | TGTGCCAGTAGTGGGCAGACGTCGGACTATGGCTACACCTTC | CASSGQTSDYGYTF
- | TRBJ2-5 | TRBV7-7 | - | TGTGCCAGCAGCTTGGACACGAGCCAAGAGACCCAGTACTTC | CASSLDTSQETQYF
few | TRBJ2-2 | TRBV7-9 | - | TGTGCCACCCGCGGGATGGAAAACACCGGGGAGCTGTTTTTT | CATRGMENTGELFF
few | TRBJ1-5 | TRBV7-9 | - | TGTGCCAGCAGCCTCCGGGGCCAGCCCCAGCATTTT | CASSLRGQPQHF
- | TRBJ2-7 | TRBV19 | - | TGTGCCAGTAGCTTCTCGGGATCGGCAGCCACCTACGAGCAGTACTTC | CASSFSGSAATYEQYF
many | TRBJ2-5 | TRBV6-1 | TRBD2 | TGTGCCAGCAGTGAAGCTAGCGGGAGCCAAGAGACCCAGTACTTC | CASSEASGSQETQYF